This T cell receptor (beta chain) stems from a study of cytomegalovirus exposure and HLA in healthy donors. Study information: The 550 to 800 first-cohort repertoires and the approximately 110 validation repertoires shared the same platform, a later analysis reported.

In regard to this clone: The antigen remains undetermined.

V was clipped by 7 bases and J by 5 bases, with 15 bases between them. The CDR3 sequence is 14 residues long. Germline CDR1 and CDR2: SNHLY and FYNNEI. Whole-study findings and limits: There were 160 or so TCR beta chains listed as cytomegalovirus-associated.

The method was immunoSEQ multiplex PCR; TCRdb's version includes in-frame clones alone and lacks a portion of them. The sample has 200,000 to 250,000 clones, 90% to 95% seen once. The chain recombines TRBV2 with TRBJ1-5, with D perhaps matching TRBD1 (5 bases). The receptor was isolated from a woman younger than 35 in good health and CMV-seronegative. The sample consisted of PBMCs. The CDR3 is CASNAGRMDQPQHF. CDR3 nucleotide sequence: TGTGCCAGCAACGCAGGGAGGATGGATCAGCCCCAGCATTTT.